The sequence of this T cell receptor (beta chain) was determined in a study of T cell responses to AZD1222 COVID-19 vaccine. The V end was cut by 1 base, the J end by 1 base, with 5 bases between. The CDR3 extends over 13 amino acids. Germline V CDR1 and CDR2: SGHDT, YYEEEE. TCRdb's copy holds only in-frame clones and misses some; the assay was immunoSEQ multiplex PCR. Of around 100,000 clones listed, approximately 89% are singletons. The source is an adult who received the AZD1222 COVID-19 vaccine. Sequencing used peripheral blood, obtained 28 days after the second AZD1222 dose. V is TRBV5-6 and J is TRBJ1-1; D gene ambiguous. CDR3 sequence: CASSLLPNTEAFF. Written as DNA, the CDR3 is TGTGCCAGCAGCTTGCTCCCGAACACTGAAGCTTTCTTT.